The 10 T cell receptor beta chains presented below share a single source sample, sequenced in a study of blood T cell repertoires in COVID-19. Repertoires were generated with immunoSEQ multiplex PCR, while TCRdb's copy carries only in-frame clones and drops some. The sample consists of tens of thousands of clones, 80% to 90% of them appearing once. Sequences were obtained from peripheral blood. Receptors originate from an elderly man in a cohort sampled during active COVID-19.

The chain is built from TRBV7-6 and TRBJ2-7; TRBD2 agrees at 10 bases. With 5 bases clipped from V and 2 bases from J, the junction kept 3 bases outside the gene matches. CDR1 and CDR2 (germline): SGHVS, FNYEAQ. The length of the CDR3 is 14 residues. The CDR3 sequence: CASSNSGGTYEQYF. The CDR3 DNA sequence: TGTGCCAGCAGCAATAGCGGGGGGACCTACGAGCAGTACTTC.

This clone was counted a few times. The chain recombines TRBV10-3 with TRBJ1-4, with D uncertain. There are 14 residues in the CDR3. The germline V gene has CDR1 ENHRY and CDR2 SYGVKD. V was trimmed by 0 bases and J by 7 bases, leaving 9 bases between them. The CDR3 coding sequence is TGTGCCATCAGTGAGTCGGAGGTGGGTGAAAAACTGTTTTTT. Protein sequence: CAISESEVGEKLFF.

This chain links TRBV7-2 with TRBJ2-4, with D possibly matching TRBD2 (6 bases). From germline, CDR1 is SGHTA and CDR2 FQGNSA. CDR3 length equals 14 residues. The V and J ends lost 2 bases and 9 bases respectively, with 14 bases between them. The CDR3 DNA sequence: TGTGCCAGCAGCTTATACGGGAGTTCCGGCATTCAGTACTTC. Translated: CASSLYGSSGIQYF.

The chain carries TRBV10-3 and TRBJ2-2; the match to TRBD1 covers 8 bases. CDR1 is ENHRY and CDR2 is SYGVKD in the germline V gene. V was pared by 1 base and J by 6 bases, with 4 bases of the junction left unmatched. CDR3 length: 15 residues. CDR3 sequence reads: CAISEFVTGAGELFF. The CDR3 DNA reads as TGTGCCATCAGTGAGTTTGTGACAGGGGCCGGGGAGCTGTTTTTT.

The rearrangement uses TRBV5-1 and TRBJ1-4; 11 positions agree with TRBD1. V trimming: 1 base; J trimming: 8 bases; junction bases outside the gene matches: 7. This CDR3 has 16 residues. Germline CDR1 reads SGHRS; CDR2 reads YFSETQ. CDR3 in amino acids: CASSLYPGQGGEKLFF. The CDR3 DNA sequence: TGCGCCAGCAGCTTGTACCCGGGACAGGGGGGAGAAAAACTGTTTTTT.

This clone was counted once. The CDR3 protein is CASSFRQVHEQYV. Here the CDR3 DNA reads TGTGCCAGCAGTTTTAGACAGGTCCACGAGCAGTACGTC. The chain recombines TRBV12-3 or TRBV12-4 with TRBJ2-7, with D possibly TRBD1 on 6 matching bases. This CDR3 comprises 13 residues. V lost 3 bases and J 5 bases, leaving 11 bases between the germline ends.

This clone was picked up one time. The chain is built from TRBV5-4 and TRBJ2-1, with 7 positions matching TRBD1. CDR1 SGHNT and CDR2 YYREEE come from the germline V gene (reference sequence). This CDR3 comprises 15 residues. V was pared by 6 bases and J by 9 bases, with 15 bases of the junction left unmatched. The CDR3: CASTLPGQLPSEQFF. The CDR3 nucleotides read TGTGCCAGCACCTTACCGGGACAGCTTCCTTCTGAGCAGTTCTTC.

The chain uses TRBV6-5 and TRBJ1-1, with a tentative D call TRBD1 (5 bases). The ends were cut back, 0 bases at V and 0 bases at J, with 8 bases in the middle. Germline CDR1 MNHEY, CDR2 SVGAGI. CDR3 length: 15 amino acids. This CDR3 reads CASSYSPGLNTEAFF. CDR3 nucleotide sequence: TGTGCCAGCAGTTACTCGCCAGGGCTGAACACTGAAGCTTTCTTT.

The chain recombines TRBV28 with TRBJ2-1; 12 bases line up with TRBD1. The germline V gene encodes CDR1 MDHEN and CDR2 SYDVKM. The trim removed 6 bases at V and 0 bases at J, leaving 12 bases unmatched. The CDR3 totals 19 residues. CDR3 sequence reads: CASRTGTGGLLSSYNEQFF. The CDR3 bases are TGTGCCAGCAGAACCGGGACAGGGGGCCTCTTGAGCTCCTACAATGAGCAGTTCTTC.

CDR3 sequence reads: CASSNYQGAGEQYF. The CDR3 DNA is TGTGCCAGCAGTAACTACCAGGGGGCTGGGGAGCAGTACTTC. The chain combines TRBV27 with TRBJ2-7, with 8 bases lining up with TRBD1. The CDR3 spans 14 residues. Germline-derived CDR1 and CDR2 are MNHEY and SMNVEV (reference sequence). V lost 5 bases and J lost 7; bases outside the gene matches: 10.